Presented here are 30 T cell receptor beta chains from one specimen sequenced in a study of a mutant IDH1 vaccine in newly diagnosed glioma. Time point given: week 11, during vaccination. One vaccine dose held 300 ug of mutant IDH1 20-mer peptide and came with topical imiquimod. These receptors have no identified antigens. Sequencing used immunoSEQ multiplex PCR; TCRdb keeps in-frame clones, though not all of them. Found here are some 60,000 clones, 84% of them singletons; the top ten hold approximately 3.8%. Sequenced here: PBMCs, sampled from a glioma patient whose treatment included an IDH1 peptide vaccine. The receptors were gathered from a man in his thirties or forties with glioma.

V gene TRBV7-2 combines with J gene TRBJ2-1; either TRBD1 or TRBD2 may fit D (5 bases each). Germline CDR1 is SGHTA and CDR2 is FQGNSA. This CDR3 spans 17 amino acids. V lost 1 base, J lost 5 bases, and 18 bases lay in between. CDR3 loop: CASSLGPGRGGNNEQFF. CDR3 in DNA: TGTGCCAGCAGCTTAGGTCCGGGGCGTGGGGGAAACAATGAGCAGTTCTTC.

The chain has TRBV7-6 and TRBJ1-5, with TRBD1 identical over 10 bases. With 5 bases clipped from V and 4 bases from J, the junction kept 5 bases outside the gene matches. CDR1 is SGHVS and CDR2 is FNYEAQ in the germline V gene. The CDR3 loop spans 15 amino acids. CDR3 bases: TGTGCCAGCAGCCCGACAGGGGGCTTTAATCAGCCCCAGCATTTT. It yields the protein CASSPTGGFNQPQHF.

This chain joins TRBV29-1 and TRBJ1-1; no reliable D call. The CDR3 sequence is 14 residues long. Per germline, CDR1 SQVTM and CDR2 ANQGSEA. V lost 4 bases, J lost 1 base, and 13 bases lay in between. The CDR3 DNA sequence: TGCAGCGTTGTTCTGGGCGCCGAGAACACTGAAGCTTTCTTT. Its protein product is CSVVLGAENTEAFF.

This clone has a handful of counts. The J gene is TRBJ1-1, the V gene TRBV13, with a tentative D call TRBD1 (5 bases). This CDR3 is built from 13 residues. Trimming cost V 5 bases and J 10 bases, with 17 bases left between them. CDR1 and CDR2 (germline): PRHDT, FYEKMQ (reference sequence). CDR3 loop: CASSPEGSRGAFF. In DNA, the CDR3 is TGTGCCAGCAGCCCGGAGGGGAGTAGGGGAGCTTTCTTT.

The CDR3 sequence is CATLKGPISGANVLTF. DNA for the CDR3: TGTGCCACCCTAAAGGGCCCCATCTCTGGGGCCAACGTCCTGACTTTC. V and J are TRBV28 and TRBJ2-6, with unresolved D. The V gene's germline CDR1 is MDHEN and CDR2 SYDVKM. V lost 10 bases to trimming and J lost 0 bases, with 16 bases between them. The CDR3 is 16 amino acids.

In this sample, this clone turned up once. The chain combines TRBV5-4 with TRBJ1-2; no definite D call. CDR3 size: 13 residues. CDR1 SGHNT and CDR2 YYREEE come from the germline V gene (reference sequence). V shed 6 bases and J shed 8 bases, with 17 bases lying between them. CDR3 sequence reads: CASTPRYRGGYTF. In DNA form, the CDR3 reads TGTGCCAGCACCCCCCGATACAGAGGCGGCTACACCTTC.

This sequence joins TRBV27 and TRBJ2-1; the match to TRBD2 covers 8 bases. CDR1 MNHEY and CDR2 SMNVEV come from the germline V gene (reference sequence). Germline trimming cut 1 base from V and 5 bases from J; bases unmatched to any gene: 13. The CDR3 sequence is 18 residues long. In nucleotides, the CDR3 is TGTGCCAGCAGTTTATTATCCCGCGGAGCGGGGGCGGACAATGAGCAGTTCTTC. The encoded protein is CASSLLSRGAGADNEQFF.

This clone was recorded once. The chain carries TRBV18 and TRBJ2-2; perhaps TRBD1 as D (5 bases). Per the germline V gene, CDR1 is KGHSH and CDR2 is LQKENI. With 4 bases removed from V and 4 bases from J, the gap between germline ends came to 10 bases. The CDR3 totals 14 residues. Written as DNA, the CDR3 is TGTGCCAGCTCACTCAGGGAAGCCACCGGGGAGCTGTTTTTT. Translating gives CASSLREATGELFF.

The chain uses TRBV19 and TRBJ1-5; 8 bases fit TRBD1. Germline V gene lookup returns CDR1 LNHDA and CDR2 SQIVND (reference sequence). The CDR3 is made up of 14 amino acids. V lost 4 bases, J lost 4 bases, and 3 bases stayed unmatched. The CDR3 here is CASSNRGGNQPQHF. DNA for the CDR3: TGTGCCAGTAGTAACAGGGGGGGGAATCAGCCCCAGCATTTT. Supplemented by reference TRBV19 and TRBJ1-5, the full variable domain reads DGGITQSPKYLFRKEGQNVTLSCEQNLNHDAMYWYRQDPGQGLRLIYYSQIVNDFQKGDIAEGYSVSREKKESFPLTVTSAQKNPTAFYLCASSNRGGNQPQHFGDGTRLSIL.

J is TRBJ1-1 and V is TRBV13, with D perhaps TRBD1 (5 bases). The CDR3 is 12 amino acids. Germline V gene data show CDR1 as PRHDT and CDR2 as FYEKMQ (reference sequence). V was clipped by 4 bases and J by 8 bases, with 11 bases between them. The CDR3 protein is CASSSYRIEAFF. The DNA for the CDR3 is TGTGCCAGCAGCTCCTACAGGATAGAAGCTTTCTTT.

This clone came up a few times. The chain has TRBV10-3 and TRBJ2-7; tentative D call: TRBD1 (5 bases). The V end was cut by 6 bases, the J end by 4 bases, with 16 bases between. Germline V gene sequence: CDR1 ENHRY, CDR2 SYGVKD. There are 14 residues in the CDR3. The CDR3 sequence is CAIRKDQGGYEQYF. Here the CDR3 DNA reads TGTGCCATCAGGAAGGATCAGGGTGGGTACGAGCAGTACTTC.

This clone was found a few times. The chain carries TRBV18 and TRBJ2-1, with D hard to call. Germline assignment: CDR1 KGHSH and CDR2 LQKENI. The germline V and J ends were trimmed by 1 base and 5 bases, with 15 bases remaining between them. The CDR3 contains 16 residues. CDR3 DNA: TGTGCCAGCTCACCACGGGCTGGCAATTGGAACAATGAGCAGTTCTTC. Protein sequence: CASSPRAGNWNNEQFF.

The V call is TRBV27, the J call TRBJ1-5, with TRBD1 matching 8 bases. V lost 7 bases and J lost 4; bases outside the gene matches: 18. Germline CDR1 and CDR2: MNHEY and SMNVEV (reference sequence). This CDR3 spans 18 amino acids. CDR3 region: CASTSSFSRGLRNQPQHF. The CDR3, as DNA: TGTGCCAGCACCTCCTCCTTTTCCAGGGGGCTCCGGAATCAGCCCCAGCATTTT.

This chain connects TRBV5-1 to TRBJ1-2; weak D call: TRBD1 (6 bases). V was trimmed by 0 bases and J by 8 bases, leaving 17 bases between them. Germline V gene data show CDR1 as SGHRS and CDR2 as YFSETQ. The CDR3 contains 15 residues. The CDR3 reads CASSLVQGRIEGYTF. In DNA form, the CDR3 reads TGCGCCAGCAGCTTGGTCCAGGGGCGAATAGAAGGCTACACCTTC.

This clone is a singleton in its sample. The chain couples TRBV27 to TRBJ1-5, with 7 bases that match TRBD1. This CDR3 has 16 amino acids. V shed 1 base, J shed 2 bases, and the junction held 5 bases outside the gene matches. The germline V gene has CDR1 MNHEY and CDR2 SMNVEV (reference sequence). The DNA of the CDR3 is TGTGCCAGCAGTTTATTGCCCAGGGGGGGCAATCAGCCCCAGCATTTT. Translating it yields CASSLLPRGGNQPQHF.

The chain links TRBV2 to TRBJ2-1, with 8 bases that match TRBD2. With 3 bases clipped from V and 3 bases from J, the junction kept 4 bases outside the gene matches. This CDR3 is built from 15 residues. CDR1 is SNHLY and CDR2 is FYNNEI in the germline V gene. The CDR3 DNA reads as TGTGCCAGCAGTGACGAGCGGGGGATCTACAATGAGCAGTTCTTC. Protein sequence: CASSDERGIYNEQFF. Drawing the rest from reference TRBV2 and TRBJ2-1, the complete variable domain is EPEVTQTPSHQVTQMGQEVILRCVPISNHLYFYWYRQILGQKVEFLVSFYNNEISEKSEIFDDQFSVERPDGSNFTLKIRSTKLEDSAMYFCASSDERGIYNEQFFGPGTRLTVL.

The genes are TRBV27 and TRBJ1-6, with D perhaps matching TRBD1 (5 bases). The V end was cut by 5 bases, the J end by 0 bases, with 11 bases between. This CDR3 is built from 16 residues. The germline CDR1 and CDR2 sequences are MNHEY and SMNVEV (reference sequence). CDR3 residues: CASSAGTHSYNSPLHF. The CDR3 DNA sequence: TGTGCCAGCAGTGCCGGGACCCACTCCTATAATTCACCCCTCCACTTT.

The chain couples TRBV28 to TRBJ2-2; unclear D gene. Trimming left V 5 bases short and J 2 bases short, with 9 bases between. Germline values: CDR1 MDHEN, CDR2 SYDVKM. The CDR3 has 14 amino acids. CDR3 protein: CASSLIHNTGELFF. In DNA form, the CDR3 reads TGTGCCAGCAGTCTTATACACAACACCGGGGAGCTGTTTTTT.

V and J are TRBV11-2 and TRBJ1-4; D unresolved. The CDR3 has 15 amino acids. V was cut by 5 bases and J by 7 bases, with 17 bases left in between. Per germline, CDR1 SGHAT and CDR2 FQNNGV. The CDR3 DNA follows: TGTGCCAGCAGCCCAACGGGAGCCAGAGGTGAAAAACTGTTTTTT. Protein: CASSPTGARGEKLFF.

CDR3 DNA sequence: TGCAGCGTTGAAATAGGACAGGGGCGATGGAACACTGAAGCTTTCTTT. It specifies CSVEIGQGRWNTEAFF. This chain uses TRBV29-1 with TRBJ1-1; TRBD1 matches 9 bases. Germline V gene sequence: CDR1 SQVTM, CDR2 ANQGSEA. This CDR3 region has 16 residues. With V trimmed by 2 bases and J by 1 base, 8 bases remained unmatched.

The chain links TRBV5-8 to TRBJ1-2, with TRBD1 matching over 10 bases. With 1 base clipped from V and 8 bases from J, the junction kept 23 bases outside the gene matches. Germline-derived CDR1 and CDR2 are SGHTS and YDEGEE. The CDR3 contains 20 residues. CDR3 region: CASSLWYLAGQGRDLRGYTF. The CDR3 region has the DNA TGTGCCAGCAGCTTGTGGTACCTCGCGGGACAGGGGCGCGACCTTAGGGGCTACACCTTC.

V usage is TRBV6-5 and J usage is TRBJ1-4; perhaps TRBD1 as D (5 bases). V was cut by 5 bases and J by 2 bases, with 9 bases left in between. The CDR3 loop spans 14 amino acids. Per germline, CDR1 MNHEY and CDR2 SVGAGI. CDR3 loop: CASSRTSTNEKLFF. As DNA, the CDR3 is TGTGCCAGCAGTCGGACATCTACTAATGAAAAACTGTTTTTT.

The CDR3 is CASSLSAGTRTEAFF. The CDR3 DNA reads as TGTGCCAGCAGTTTATCGGCAGGGACACGCACTGAAGCTTTCTTT. The chain carries TRBV27 and TRBJ1-1; D perhaps matches TRBD1 (6 bases). This CDR3 has 15 residues. The germline V gene has CDR1 MNHEY and CDR2 SMNVEV (reference sequence). The V end lost 0 bases, the J end lost 4 bases, and 12 bases lay between the germline ends.

Only a few counts were recorded for this clone. The V gene is TRBV5-1, the J gene TRBJ1-5; D gene unclear. Trimming removed 1 base at V and 7 bases at J, with 12 bases between. The germline V gene has CDR1 SGHRS and CDR2 YFSETQ. The CDR3 consists of 14 residues. CDR3 nucleotides: TGCGCCAGCAGCTTGAATCCAACAAACCAGCCCCAGCATTTT. Protein: CASSLNPTNQPQHF.

This CDR3 is CASSLGGRDESYEQYF. The CDR3, as DNA: TGTGCCAGCAGCTTGGGCGGCAGGGACGAATCCTACGAGCAGTACTTC. The chain employs TRBV5-4 and TRBJ2-7; TRBD1 or TRBD2 may be the D gene (5 bases each). The CDR3 has 16 amino acids. Germline CDR1 and CDR2: SGHNT and YYREEE (reference sequence). V gave up 0 bases and J gave up 1 base, with 14 bases separating them.

The chain combines TRBV5-1 with TRBJ2-7; possible D gene TRBD2, 5 bases. CDR3 length: 13 amino acids. V lost 0 bases to trimming and J lost 6 bases, with 10 bases between them. The germline V gene encodes CDR1 SGHRS and CDR2 YFSETQ. The CDR3 bases are TGCGCCAGCAGCTTGGTATTAGAGGGCGAGCAGTACTTC. Its translation is CASSLVLEGEQYF.

There are a few counts of this clone. The chain carries TRBV4-3 and TRBJ1-1, with 8 bases lining up with TRBD1. This CDR3 has 18 residues. Germline-derived CDR1 and CDR2 are LGHNA and YSLEER. V shed 2 bases and J 1 base; nucleotides not matched to a gene: 12. The CDR3 DNA follows: TGCGCCAGCAGCCAAAACCTTTTACGCGGGACAGGGAACACTGAAGCTTTCTTT. Residues: CASSQNLLRGTGNTEAFF.

The chain uses TRBV5-1 and TRBJ1-1; 7 nucleotides match TRBD1. This CDR3 spans 14 amino acids. CDR1 is SGHRS, CDR2 YFSETQ, per germline. The V gene end was trimmed by 4 bases and the J gene end by 5 bases; junction bases not matched to a gene: 8. The CDR3 spells CASSDRDRKTEAFF. DNA of the CDR3: TGCGCCAGCAGCGACCGGGACAGAAAAACTGAAGCTTTCTTT.

The CDR3 sequence: CASSPLPGTIYNEQFF. The CDR3 region has the DNA TGTGCCAGCAGCCCCCTCCCCGGGACTATATACAATGAGCAGTTCTTC. This sequence joins TRBV7-2 and TRBJ2-1; 7 bases line up with TRBD2. CDR3 length equals 16 residues. Germline-derived CDR1 and CDR2 are SGHTA and FQGNSA. J gave up 4 bases and V 5 bases, and 11 bases lay outside the gene matches. The whole variable domain, remainder taken from reference TRBV7-2 and TRBJ2-1, is GAGVSQSPSNKVTEKGKDVELRCDPISGHTALYWYRQSLGQGLEFLIYFQGNSAPDKSGLPSDRFSAERTGGSVSTLTIQRTQQEDSAVYLCASSPLPGTIYNEQFFGPGTRLTVL.

J is TRBJ2-1 and V is TRBV5-1; D uncertain. V was trimmed by 6 bases and J by 4 bases, leaving 17 bases between them. Germline V CDR1 and CDR2: SGHRS, YFSETQ. CDR3 length: 15 amino acids. CDR3 nucleotides: TGCGCCAGCACCCTGGGTGGTGGGAATTACAATGAGCAGTTCTTC. Protein sequence: CASTLGGGNYNEQFF.